Listed here are 6 T cell receptor beta chains from one sample, sequenced in a study of cytomegalovirus exposure and HLA in healthy donors. The PCR used 60 Vbeta and 13 Jbeta primers. Using immunoSEQ multiplex PCR, the repertoire was profiled, and TCRdb retains in-frame clones only, with some absent. The sample has 140,000 to 150,000 clones, and its top ten clones hold around 1.5%. Sequencing was performed on PBMCs. These receptors were collected from a woman in her 50s in good health and CMV-seronegative.

The chain is built from TRBV6-5 and TRBJ2-7; 9 bases match TRBD1. Germline trimming cut 2 bases from V and 3 bases from J; bases unmatched to any gene: 8. Germline-derived CDR1 and CDR2 are MNHEY and SVGAGI. The CDR3 covers 16 residues. The CDR3 DNA reads as TGTGCCAGCAGTTACGCCTCCGGGACAGGGAACTACGAGCAGTACTTC. Translated, it gives CASSYASGTGNYEQYF.

This chain joins TRBV5-6 and TRBJ2-5; tentatively, D is TRBD2 (5 bases). Trimming pared 3 bases from V and 1 base from J, leaving 13 bases between. The CDR3 contains 15 residues. Germline lookup yields CDR1 SGHDT and CDR2 YYEEEE. The CDR3 bases are TGTGCCAGCAGCTCCACCTACGAGGGCCAAGAGACCCAGTACTTC. Translating it yields CASSSTYEGQETQYF.

The chain has TRBV6-5 and TRBJ2-6, with 8 positions matching TRBD2. The J segment lost 3 bases and the V segment lost 6 bases, leaving 4 bases of the junction unmatched. Germline V gives CDR1 MNHEY, CDR2 SVGAGI. The CDR3 extends over 15 amino acids. CDR3 in amino acids: CASSQAGDGANVLTF. Written as DNA, the CDR3 is TGTGCCAGCAGCCAAGCGGGAGATGGGGCCAACGTCCTGACTTTC.

The rearrangement links TRBV9 to TRBJ1-1; D perhaps matches TRBD1 (6 bases). V was pared by 3 bases and J by 6 bases, with 15 bases between. The germline gives CDR1 SGDLS, CDR2 YYNGEE. The CDR3 extends over 14 amino acids. Here the CDR3 DNA reads TGTGCCAGCAGCGCGGCTGGGGGCGAGTCTGAAGCTTTCTTT. Translation gives CASSAAGGESEAFF.

The chain joins TRBV5-1 to TRBJ2-3, with D tentatively TRBD2 (6 bases). CDR3 length: 15 amino acids. The germline gives CDR1 SGHRS, CDR2 YFSETQ. The V end was cut by 4 bases, the J end by 2 bases, with 14 bases between. The CDR3 DNA is TGCGCCAGCAGCCAGGACGGCGGGGTCACAGATACGCAGTATTTT. Translation: CASSQDGGVTDTQYF.

CDR3 bases: TGTGCCAGCAGCCGGGACTCAGCGGGGAAGACCCAGTACTTC. Its protein is CASSRDSAGKTQYF. The chain employs TRBV11-3 and TRBJ2-5; 7 bases are shared with TRBD2. The CDR3 contains 14 residues. Germline loops: CDR1 SGHNT, CDR2 YENEEA. Trimming cost V 5 bases and J 6 bases; bases outside gene matches: 9.